This T cell receptor (beta chain) was captured in a study of cytomegalovirus exposure and HLA in healthy donors. The study's findings and limits: High sensitivity and specificity were reportedly achieved when the classifier diagnosed cytomegalovirus status. Later analysis associated a missense DCLRE1C variant with TCR beta V- and J-gene trimming. TRBV6-2, TRBV6-3 and some other V segments were excluded as indistinguishable.

PCR involved 60 Vbeta and 13 Jbeta primers. Authors' methods: In a later analysis, 75 million to 95 million unique TCR beta chains included roughly 11 million shared by two or more donors. Produced via immunoSEQ multiplex PCR; TCRdb's table is partial and in-frame only. The DNA gave D and trimming, while V, J and clone size come from that table. The sample lists 100,000 to 150,000 clones, around 70% seen once, with around 4% in the top ten. V shed 3 bases and J shed 3 bases, with 11 bases lying between them. Germline values: CDR1 SQVTM, CDR2 ANQGSEA. The CDR3 loop spans 13 amino acids. Notes on this clone: Antigen: not known.

This receptor was identified in a man between 35 and 55 years old in good health and CMV-seropositive. The sample comprised PBMCs. V gene TRBV29-1 combines with J gene TRBJ1-2; a possible D gene is TRBD1 (5 bases). CDR3 DNA: TGCAGCGTTGACGGGGGTAGCCACTATGGCTACACCTTC. Amino acid sequence: CSVDGGSHYGYTF.